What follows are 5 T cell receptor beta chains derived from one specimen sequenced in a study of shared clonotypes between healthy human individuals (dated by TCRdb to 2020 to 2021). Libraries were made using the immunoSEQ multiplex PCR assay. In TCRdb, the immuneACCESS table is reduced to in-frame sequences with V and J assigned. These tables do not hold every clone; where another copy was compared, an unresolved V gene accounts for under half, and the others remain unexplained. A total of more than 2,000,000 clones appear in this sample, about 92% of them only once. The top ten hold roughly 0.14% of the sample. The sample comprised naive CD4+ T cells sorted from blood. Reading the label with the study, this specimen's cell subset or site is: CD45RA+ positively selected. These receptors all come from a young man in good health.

The CDR3 sequence: CASSRPGFTDTQYF. CDR3 in DNA: TGCGCCAGCAGCCGACCGGGCTTCACAGATACGCAGTATTTT. The V call is TRBV4-1, the J call TRBJ2-3; D not resolved. The V gene's germline CDR1 is MGHRA and CDR2 YSYEKL. CDR3 length: 14 amino acids. V shed 4 bases and J shed 2 bases, with 10 bases lying between them.

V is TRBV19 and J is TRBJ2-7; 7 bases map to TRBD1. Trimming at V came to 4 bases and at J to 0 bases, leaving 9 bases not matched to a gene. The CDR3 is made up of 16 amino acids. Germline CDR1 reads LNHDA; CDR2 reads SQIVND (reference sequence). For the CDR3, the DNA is TGTGCCAGTAGTACAGACCCTGGGGACAGCTCCTACGAGCAGTACTTC. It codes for CASSTDPGDSSYEQYF.

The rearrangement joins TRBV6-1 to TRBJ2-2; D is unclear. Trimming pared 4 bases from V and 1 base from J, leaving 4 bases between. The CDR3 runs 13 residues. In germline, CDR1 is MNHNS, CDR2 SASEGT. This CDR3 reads CASSGRNTGELFF. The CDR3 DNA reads TGTGCCAGCAGTGGGCGGAACACCGGGGAGCTGTTTTTT.

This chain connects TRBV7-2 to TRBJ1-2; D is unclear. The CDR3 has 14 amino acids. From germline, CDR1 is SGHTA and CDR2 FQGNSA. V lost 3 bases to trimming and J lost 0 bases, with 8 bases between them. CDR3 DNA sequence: TGTGCCAGCAGCTTGTCGGCAGCTAACTATGGCTACACCTTC. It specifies CASSLSAANYGYTF.

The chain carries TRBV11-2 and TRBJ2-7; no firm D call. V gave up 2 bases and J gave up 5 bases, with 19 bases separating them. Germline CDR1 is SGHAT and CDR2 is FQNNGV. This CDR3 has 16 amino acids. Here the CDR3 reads CASSLSLWQPGNEQYF. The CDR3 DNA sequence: TGTGCCAGCAGCTTATCGCTTTGGCAGCCAGGAAACGAGCAGTACTTC. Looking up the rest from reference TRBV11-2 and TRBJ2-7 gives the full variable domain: EAGVAQSPRYKIIEKRQSVAFWCNPISGHATLYWYQQILGQGPKLLIQFQNNGVVDDSQLPKDRFSAERLKGVDSTLKIQPAKLEDSAVYLCASSLSLWQPGNEQYFGPGTRLTVT.